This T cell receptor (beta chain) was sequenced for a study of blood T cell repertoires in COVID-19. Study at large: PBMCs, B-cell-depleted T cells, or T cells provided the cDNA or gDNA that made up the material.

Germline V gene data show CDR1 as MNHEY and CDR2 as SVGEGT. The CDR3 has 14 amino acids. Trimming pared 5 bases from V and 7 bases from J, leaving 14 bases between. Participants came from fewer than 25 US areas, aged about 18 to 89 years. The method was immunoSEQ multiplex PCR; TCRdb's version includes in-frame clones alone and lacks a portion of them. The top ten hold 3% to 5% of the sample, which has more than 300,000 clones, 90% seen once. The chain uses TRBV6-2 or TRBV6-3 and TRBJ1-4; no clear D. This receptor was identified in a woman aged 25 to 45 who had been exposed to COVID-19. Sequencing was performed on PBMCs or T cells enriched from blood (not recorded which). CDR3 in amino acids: CASSRFLELEKLFF. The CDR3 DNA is TGTGCCAGCAGTAGGTTTCTGGAGCTTGAAAAACTGTTTTTT.